These 30 T cell receptor beta chains were sequenced from one sample in a study of neurological immune-mediated disorders. TCRdb re-called the 5' RACE reads through MiXCR, storing one row per CDR3 protein. Among tens of thousands of distinct CDR3 sequences listed, 3% to 4.5% were seen once. Sequenced material: PBMCs. Receptors originate from a man aged 30 to 39 with multiple sclerosis.

This clonotype was seen at least ten times. The J gene is TRBJ2-1, the V gene TRBV7-2, with a possible D match to TRBD2 (7 bases). The CDR3 spans 14 residues. Trimming took off 0 bases at V and 9 bases at J, with 12 bases between the two ends. The germline gives CDR1 SGHTA, CDR2 FQGNSA. CDR3 residues: CASSLAGGQSEQFF. CDR3 in DNA: TGTGCCAGCAGCTTAGCGGGGGGGCAAAGTGAGCAGTTCTTC. Based on the CDR3 plus reference TRBV7-2 and TRBJ2-1, the full variable domain is GAGVSQSPSNKVTEKGKDVELRCDPISGHTALYWYRQSLGQGLEFLIYFQGNSAPDKSGLPSDRFSAERTGGSVSTLTIQRTQQEDSAVYLCASSLAGGQSEQFFGPGTRLTVL.

There are many counts of this clonotype. J is TRBJ1-3 and V is TRBV5-6, with 7 bases that match TRBD1. Germline V gives CDR1 SGHDT, CDR2 YYEEEE. Unmatched junction bases numbered 4, after V lost 0 bases and J lost 4 bases. The CDR3 spans 15 residues. The DNA for the CDR3 is TGTGCCAGCAGCTTGGGACAGGGAGCCGGAAACACCATATATTTT. Protein sequence: CASSLGQGAGNTIYF.

This clonotype was recorded many times. The genes are TRBV5-1 and TRBJ2-4, with D perhaps given as TRBD1 or TRBD2 (5 bases each). Per germline, CDR1 SGHRS and CDR2 YFSETQ. Trimming shortened V by 0 bases and J by 4 bases, and 17 bases separated the two germline ends. The CDR3 has 17 amino acids. The CDR3 sequence: CASSLESGPYLKNIQYF. The CDR3 DNA reads TGCGCCAGCAGCTTGGAGTCGGGACCCTATCTGAAAAACATTCAGTACTTC.

This clonotype was picked up many times. This chain uses TRBV6-5 with TRBJ1-1; D is unclear. Germline V CDR1 and CDR2: MNHEY, SVGAGI. This CDR3 is 14 amino acids long. V was trimmed by 2 bases and J by 4 bases, leaving 11 bases between them. The CDR3 sequence is CASSYQYVGTEAFF. The CDR3 nucleotides are TGTGCCAGCAGTTACCAATACGTTGGCACTGAAGCTTTCTTT.

This clonotype appeared once. This chain links TRBV18 with TRBJ2-2; no clear D gene. Deletions cut 3 bases from V and 5 bases from J, with 7 bases between. The CDR3 is made up of 13 amino acids. Germline values: CDR1 KGHSH, CDR2 LQKENI. DNA for the CDR3: TGTGCCAGCTCACCTCTGGAAACCGGGGAGCTGTTTTTT. Translation: CASSPLETGELFF.

This clonotype was seen at least ten times. This chain links TRBV29-1 with TRBJ1-1, with 8 bases lining up with TRBD1. Germline values: CDR1 SQVTM, CDR2 ANQGSEA. J was trimmed by 3 bases and V by 7 bases; bases with no gene match: 7. The CDR3 consists of 13 residues. For the CDR3, the DNA is TGCAGCGCCCTCAGGGGGCATGACACTGAAGCTTTCTTT. It is translated as CSALRGHDTEAFF.

Ten or more counts support this clonotype. The chain uses TRBV3-1 and TRBJ1-1; D possibly corresponds to TRBD1 (6 bases). This CDR3 has 15 residues. Germline CDR1 and CDR2: LGHDT and YNNKEL (reference sequence). V gave up 1 base and J gave up 4 bases, with 13 bases separating them. The CDR3 protein is CASSQVGGMGTEAFF. CDR3 DNA: TGTGCCAGCAGCCAAGTGGGGGGCATGGGCACTGAAGCTTTCTTT.

This clonotype was seen repeatedly, ten times or more. The chain recombines TRBV14 with TRBJ1-2, with no clear D. This CDR3 is 13 amino acids long. Trimming removed 0 bases from V and 8 bases from J, with 10 bases in between. Per the germline V gene, CDR1 is SGHDN and CDR2 is FVKESK. CDR3 bases: TGTGCCAGCAGCCAAGATTGGATCCGGGGCTACACCTTC. Its protein product is CASSQDWIRGYTF.

The V gene is TRBV11-2, the J gene TRBJ2-3; D is unresolved. The V gene's germline CDR1 is SGHAT and CDR2 FQNNGV. V gave up 3 bases and J gave up 0 bases, with 13 bases separating them. The CDR3 runs 16 residues. CDR3 amino acids: CASSLWDPLSTDTQYF. DNA of the CDR3: TGTGCCAGCAGCTTGTGGGATCCGCTCAGCACAGATACGCAGTATTTT.

Comments on this clonotype: Possible read error: a much larger clone is one base away. The gene calls are TRBV20-1 and TRBJ2-3, with 9 bases fitting TRBD1. This CDR3 contains 13 residues. V dropped 8 bases and J dropped 4; count of bases not matched to a gene: 7. From germline, CDR1 is DFQATT and CDR2 SNEGSKA (reference sequence). CDR3: CSSGDRDSDTQYF. CDR3 nucleotide sequence: TGCAGTTCAGGGGACAGGGATTCAGATACGCAGTATTTT.

This clonotype was seen ten or more times. V gene TRBV5-1 combines with J gene TRBJ1-1; D not certain. The germline V gene has CDR1 SGHRS and CDR2 YFSETQ. Trimming cost V 1 base and J 1 base, with 5 bases left between them. The CDR3 is made up of 13 amino acids. CDR3 sequence: CASSLTANTEAFF. The CDR3 DNA reads TGCGCCAGCAGCTTGACAGCGAACACTGAAGCTTTCTTT.

The V call is TRBV7-9, the J call TRBJ1-4; 11 positions match TRBD1. V lost 4 bases, J lost 4 bases, and 2 bases stayed unmatched. CDR1 and CDR2 (germline): SEHNR, FQNEAQ (reference sequence). CDR3 size: 15 residues. In DNA form, the CDR3 reads TGTGCCAGCAGCTCGGGACAGGGGGGTAATGAAAAACTGTTTTTT. This encodes CASSSGQGGNEKLFF.

In this sample, this clonotype turned up a few times. This chain joins TRBV7-2 and TRBJ1-1, with D maybe TRBD1 (6 bases). Germline V gene lookup returns CDR1 SGHTA and CDR2 FQGNSA. The CDR3 is 14 residues long. V dropped 3 bases and J dropped 1 base, with 9 bases sitting between them. The CDR3 coding sequence is TGTGCCAGCAGCTTCGTAGGGGGGAACACTGAAGCTTTCTTT. As protein: CASSFVGGNTEAFF.

At least ten counts were recorded for this clonotype. The V gene is TRBV5-1, the J gene TRBJ1-5; D is uncertain. The ends were cut back, 0 bases at V and 5 bases at J, with 9 bases in the middle. CDR3 length: 14 residues. Germline V CDR1 and CDR2: SGHRS, YFSETQ. The CDR3 nucleotides are TGCGCCAGCAGCTTGGAGGGTCCTGATCAGCCCCAGCATTTT. Protein: CASSLEGPDQPQHF.

This clonotype was seen repeatedly, ten times or more. The CDR3: CASSTGLDQETQYF. CDR3 nucleotide sequence: TGCGCCAGCAGCACGGGACTAGACCAAGAGACCCAGTACTTC. This chain uses TRBV5-1 with TRBJ2-5; 8 bases match TRBD2. Losses at the gene ends were 4 bases for V and 0 bases for J; bases not matched to a gene: 2. This CDR3 has 14 residues. Germline V gene data show CDR1 as SGHRS and CDR2 as YFSETQ.

The chain recombines TRBV20-1 with TRBJ2-4, with D perhaps matching TRBD2 (6 bases). Germline CDR1 DFQATT, CDR2 SNEGSKA (reference sequence). CDR3 size: 12 residues. Trimming left V 5 bases short and J 7 bases short, with 12 bases between. The CDR3 DNA reads TGCAGTGCTCGCCGGGGGTTGAACATTCAGTACTTC. Its protein product is CSARRGLNIQYF.

This clonotype was seen many times. The rearrangement links TRBV7-3 to TRBJ1-1; D remains unclear. The CDR3 is made up of 15 amino acids. Germline CDR1 SGHTA, CDR2 FQGTGA. The V and J ends lost 0 bases and 2 bases respectively, with 10 bases between them. The CDR3 loop reads CASSLTGRFNTEAFF. Here the CDR3 DNA reads TGTGCCAGCAGCTTAACGGGCCGGTTTAACACTGAAGCTTTCTTT. The variable domain in full, with the rest retrieved from reference TRBV7-3 and TRBJ1-1, is GAGVSQTPSNKVTEKGKYVELRCDPISGHTALYWYRQSLGQGPEFLIYFQGTGAADDSGLPNDRFFAVRPEGSVSTLKIQRTERGDSAVYLCASSLTGRFNTEAFFGQGTRLTVV.

This clonotype was found many times. One end of the junction fails to match germline, which may point to a read error. This rearrangement joins TRBV20-1 to TRBJ1-5, with 7 bases aligning to TRBD1. CDR1 is DFQATT and CDR2 is SNEGSKA in the germline V gene (reference sequence). This CDR3 contains 15 residues. CDR3: CSASPRTGLDQPQNF. The CDR3 DNA reads as TGCAGTGCTAGTCCGAGGACAGGATTGGATCAGCCCCAGAATTTT.

This clonotype was seen a handful of times. V is TRBV6-5 and J is TRBJ2-7; the D is unclear. The V and J ends lost 6 bases and 2 bases respectively, with 17 bases between them. This CDR3 contains 15 residues. CDR1 and CDR2 from the germline V gene are MNHEY and SVGAGI. In nucleotides, the CDR3 is TGTGCCAGCAGCCGAGGACGGTCAGCAACCTACGAGCAGTACTTC. It specifies CASSRGRSATYEQYF.

This clonotype was found many times. The gene calls are TRBV12-3 or TRBV12-4 and TRBJ2-3, with D maybe TRBD2 (7 bases). The V gene lost 8 bases and the J gene lost 3 bases, with 18 bases spanning the gap. This CDR3 spans 15 amino acids. CDR3 nucleotides: TGTGCCAGCTCTGACTCGGGGGGCGGGACAGATACGCAGTATTTT. Amino acid sequence: CASSDSGGGTDTQYF.

The chain uses TRBV7-6 and TRBJ2-7; perhaps TRBD2 as D (6 bases). This CDR3 region has 13 residues. Germline CDR1 and CDR2: SGHVS and FNYEAQ. The V and J ends lost 1 base and 3 bases respectively, with 7 bases between them. This chain's CDR3 is CASSLGEVYEQYF. The CDR3 DNA follows: TGTGCCAGCAGCTTAGGGGAGGTCTACGAGCAGTACTTC. The variable domain in full, completed from reference TRBV7-6 and TRBJ2-7, reads GAGVSQSPRYKVTKRGQDVALRCDPISGHVSLYWYRQALGQGPEFLTYFNYEAQQDKSGLPNDRFSAERPEGSISTLTIQRTEQRDSAMYRCASSLGEVYEQYFGPGTRLTVT.

This clonotype was seen at least ten times. This chain links TRBV7-2 with TRBJ1-1, with a tentative D call TRBD1 (5 bases). Trimming removed 1 base from V and 4 bases from J, with 13 bases in between. The CDR3 sequence is 15 residues long. Per germline, CDR1 SGHTA and CDR2 FQGNSA. CDR3 sequence (DNA): TGTGCCAGCAGCTTAGTCGCAGGGTTGGCCACTGAAGCTTTCTTT. Translated, it gives CASSLVAGLATEAFF.

This clonotype occurred many times. V usage is TRBV7-6 and J usage is TRBJ2-3; D not resolved. CDR1 is SGHVS and CDR2 is FNYEAQ in the germline V gene. The CDR3 contains 12 residues. V lost 5 bases and J 6 bases, leaving 9 bases between the germline ends. The DNA of the CDR3 is TGTGCCAGCAGCCAGACCCCGGATACGCAGTATTTT. This encodes CASSQTPDTQYF.

This clonotype was detected ten times or more. The CDR3 DNA sequence: TGTGCCAGCAGTTACAGCAGGACTGAAAAACTGTTTTTT. It encodes CASSYSRTEKLFF. This chain connects TRBV6-5 to TRBJ1-4; D remains ambiguous. Germline V lookup: CDR1 MNHEY, CDR2 SVGAGI. The germline V and J ends were trimmed by 2 bases and 7 bases, with 8 bases remaining between them. This CDR3 is 13 amino acids long.

This clonotype has only a few counts. It is likely a read error, because the conserved phenylalanine at the end of the CDR3 is missing. The chain links TRBV5-1 to TRBJ2-1, with 11 bases matching TRBD2. The germline V gene encodes CDR1 SGHRS and CDR2 YFSETQ. The CDR3 runs to 16 residues. J lost 7 bases, V lost 0 bases, and 6 bases had no gene match. The CDR3 nucleotides are TGCGCCAGCAGCTTGGGTAATAGCGGGGGGGCGAATGAGCAGTTCTAC. It codes for CASSLGNSGGANEQFY.

This clonotype showed up just a few times. V gene TRBV4-3 combines with J gene TRBJ1-3; D gene unclear. Trimming removed 3 bases at V and 4 bases at J, with 4 bases between. The CDR3 runs to 12 residues. Germline V gene sequence: CDR1 LGHNA, CDR2 YSLEER. CDR3 protein: CASSHGGNTIYF. The CDR3 nucleotides read TGCGCCAGCAGCCACGGGGGAAACACCATATATTTT.

The sample holds many counts of this clonotype. This chain joins TRBV5-1 and TRBJ2-1; TRBD1 matches 11 bases. J was trimmed by 8 bases and V by 3 bases; bases with no gene match: 4. This CDR3 is 14 amino acids long. The V gene's germline CDR1 is SGHRS and CDR2 YFSETQ. The CDR3 here is CASSSRTGGYEQFF. In nucleotides, the CDR3 is TGCGCCAGCAGCTCCCGGACAGGGGGCTATGAGCAGTTCTTC.

The sample holds a few counts of this clonotype. The chain combines TRBV5-1 with TRBJ1-1; D uncertain. The germline CDR1 and CDR2 sequences are SGHRS and YFSETQ. The CDR3 covers 16 residues. Trimming removed 0 bases at V and 0 bases at J, with 12 bases between. Here the CDR3 DNA reads TGCGCCAGCAGCTTGGCCGGCAGGTTGGTGAACACTGAAGCTTTCTTT. It yields the protein CASSLAGRLVNTEAFF.

This chain uses TRBV27 with TRBJ1-5; no clear D gene. The CDR3 is 14 residues long. The germline gives CDR1 MNHEY, CDR2 SMNVEV (reference sequence). The germline V and J ends were trimmed by 8 bases and 8 bases, with 19 bases remaining between them. The CDR3, as DNA: TGTGCCAGCTCTCCCCTGGACGGCCGCGAGCCCCAGCATTTT. This codes for CASSPLDGREPQHF.

This clonotype was seen at least ten times. V is TRBV6-5 and J is TRBJ1-3; D is unresolved. V was cut by 4 bases and J by 0 bases, with 4 bases left in between. CDR1 and CDR2 (germline): MNHEY, SVGAGI. The CDR3 contains 13 residues. CDR3 amino acids: CASSSSSGNTIYF. CDR3 DNA: TGTGCCAGCAGTTCCAGCTCTGGAAACACCATATATTTT.